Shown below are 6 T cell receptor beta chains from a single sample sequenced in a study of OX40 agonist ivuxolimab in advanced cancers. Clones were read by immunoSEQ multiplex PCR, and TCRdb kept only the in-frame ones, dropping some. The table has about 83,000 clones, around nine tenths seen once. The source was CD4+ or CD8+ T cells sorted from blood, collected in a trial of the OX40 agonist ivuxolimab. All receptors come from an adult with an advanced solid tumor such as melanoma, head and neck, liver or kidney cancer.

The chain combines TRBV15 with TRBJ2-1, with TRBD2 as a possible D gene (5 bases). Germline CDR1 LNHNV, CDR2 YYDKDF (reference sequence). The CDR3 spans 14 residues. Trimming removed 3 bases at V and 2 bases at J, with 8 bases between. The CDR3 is CATSSERTYNEQFF. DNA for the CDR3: TGTGCCACCAGCAGTGAGCGGACCTACAATGAGCAGTTCTTC.

The DNA of the CDR3 is TGCGCCAGCAGTACCGCATTGAGCTCCTACAATGAGCAGTTCTTC. Its protein product is CASSTALSSYNEQFF. This chain joins TRBV5-1 and TRBJ2-1; D is unresolved. V was clipped by 5 bases and J by 0 bases, with 12 bases between them. CDR3 length equals 15 residues. The germline CDR1 and CDR2 sequences are SGHRS and YFSETQ. The full variable domain, its missing parts supplied by reference TRBV5-1 and TRBJ2-1, is KAGVTQTPRYLIKTRGQQVTLSCSPISGHRSVSWYQQTPGQGLQFLFEYFSETQRNKGNFPGRFSGRQFSNSRSEMNVSTLELGDSALYLCASSTALSSYNEQFFGPGTRLTVL.

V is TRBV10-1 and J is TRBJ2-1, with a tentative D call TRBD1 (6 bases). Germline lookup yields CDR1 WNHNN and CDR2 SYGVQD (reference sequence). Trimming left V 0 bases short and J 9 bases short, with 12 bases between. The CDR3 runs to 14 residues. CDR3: CASSESTGSAEQFF. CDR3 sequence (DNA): TGCGCCAGCAGTGAGTCTACAGGGTCGGCTGAGCAGTTCTTC.

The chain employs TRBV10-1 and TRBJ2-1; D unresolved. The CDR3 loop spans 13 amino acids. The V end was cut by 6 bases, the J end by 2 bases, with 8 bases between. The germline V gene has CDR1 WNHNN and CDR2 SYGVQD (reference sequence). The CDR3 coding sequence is TGCGCCAGCAGCCCCCGCCCCTACAATGAGCAGTTCTTC. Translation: CASSPRPYNEQFF.

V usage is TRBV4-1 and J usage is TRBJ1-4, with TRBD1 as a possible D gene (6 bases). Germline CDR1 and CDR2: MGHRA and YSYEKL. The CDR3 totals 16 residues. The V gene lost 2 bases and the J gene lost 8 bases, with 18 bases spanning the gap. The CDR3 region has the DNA TGCGCCAGCAGCCAACCCCGGTTGGGGGCGGGCGAAAAACTGTTTTTT. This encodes CASSQPRLGAGEKLFF.

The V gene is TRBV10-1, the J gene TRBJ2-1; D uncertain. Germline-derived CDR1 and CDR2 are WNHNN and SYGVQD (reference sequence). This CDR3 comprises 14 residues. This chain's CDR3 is CATQDATSYNEQFF. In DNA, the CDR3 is TGCGCTACTCAGGATGCGACTTCCTACAATGAGCAGTTCTTC.